This T cell receptor (beta chain) was captured by sequencing in a study of T cell responses to AZD1222 COVID-19 vaccine. Between the trimmed V and J ends, which lost 0 bases and 4 bases, there was a span of 12 bases. Germline CDR1 reads LGHDT; CDR2 reads YNNKEL (reference sequence). The CDR3 is 15 residues long. Measured with immunoSEQ multiplex PCR; TCRdb has only the in-frame clones, and not every one. The profile shows 150,000 to 200,000 clones, roughly 90% of them singletons. Whole-study findings and limits: Females outnumbered males among donors, who were mostly white British; clonal diversity was possibly underestimated.

A note on this clone: Its specificity is not known.

The receptor was derived from an adult in good health. The rearrangement uses TRBV3-1 (or the pseudogene TRBV3-2) and TRBJ2-5; D may be TRBD2 (6 bases). Here the sequenced sample was peripheral blood, taken on day 0 of AZD1222 vaccination. Here the CDR3 reads CASSQDLSSVETQYF. In nucleotides, the CDR3 is TGTGCCAGCAGCCAAGATTTATCTAGCGTAGAGACCCAGTACTTC.